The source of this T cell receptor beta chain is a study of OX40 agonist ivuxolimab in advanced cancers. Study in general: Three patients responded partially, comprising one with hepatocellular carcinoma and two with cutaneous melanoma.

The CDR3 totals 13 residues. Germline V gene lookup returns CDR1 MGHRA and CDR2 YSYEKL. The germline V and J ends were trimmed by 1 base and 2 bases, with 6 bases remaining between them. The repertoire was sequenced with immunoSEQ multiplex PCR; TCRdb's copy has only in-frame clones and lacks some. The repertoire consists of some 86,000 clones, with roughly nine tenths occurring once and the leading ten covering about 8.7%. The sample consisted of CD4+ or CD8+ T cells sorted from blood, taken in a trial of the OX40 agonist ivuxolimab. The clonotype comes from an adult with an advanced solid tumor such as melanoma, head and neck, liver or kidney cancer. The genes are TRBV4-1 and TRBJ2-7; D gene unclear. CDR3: CASSQGSPYEQYF. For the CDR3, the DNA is TGCGCCAGCAGCCAAGGCTCCCCCTACGAGCAGTACTTC.